A single sample is the source of the 21 T cell receptor beta chains below, sequenced in a study of T cell responses to AZD1222 COVID-19 vaccine. The repertoire was sequenced with immunoSEQ multiplex PCR; TCRdb's copy has only in-frame clones and lacks some. The table includes around 120,000 clones, roughly 89% detected once. The sample was peripheral blood, taken on day 0 of AZD1222 vaccination. These receptors were collected from an adult in good health.

The rearrangement links TRBV7-8 to TRBJ2-3; D ambiguous. This CDR3 region has 11 residues. Germline CDR1 is SGHVS and CDR2 is FQNEAQ. The V end lost 1 base, the J end lost 6 bases, and 2 bases lay between the germline ends. The CDR3 sequence: CASSLVDTQYF. In DNA form, the CDR3 reads TGTGCCAGCAGCTTAGTGGATACGCAGTATTTT.

The rearrangement links TRBV18 to TRBJ2-1; no reliable D call. V was pared by 2 bases and J by 10 bases, with 6 bases between. The CDR3 is 11 amino acids. Germline loops: CDR1 KGHSH, CDR2 LQKENI. The CDR3, as DNA: TGTGCCAGCTCACCAGGGCTAGAGCAGTTCTTC. Encoded protein: CASSPGLEQFF.

This clone was seen only a few times. This chain links TRBV2 with TRBJ1-4, with D possibly matching TRBD1 (6 bases). Deletions cut 6 bases from V and 8 bases from J, with 13 bases between. This CDR3 is 13 amino acids long. The germline V gene has CDR1 SNHLY and CDR2 FYNNEI. The CDR3, as DNA: TGTGCCAGCAGACAGGTGGACAGAGAAAAACTGTTTTTT. This codes for CASRQVDREKLFF.

V is TRBV28 and J is TRBJ2-1, with D maybe TRBD2 (6 bases). The CDR3 runs to 11 residues. Trimming removed 9 bases from V and 8 bases from J, with 11 bases in between. In germline, CDR1 is MDHEN, CDR2 SYDVKM. The CDR3 nucleotides read TGTGCCAGTGGCCGGGGGTATGAGCAGTTCTTC. It specifies CASGRGYEQFF.

The rearrangement uses TRBV28 and TRBJ1-1; D not certain. The V and J ends lost 4 bases and 5 bases respectively, with 8 bases between them. CDR3 length: 12 residues. Germline CDR1 is MDHEN and CDR2 is SYDVKM. CDR3 nucleotides: TGTGCCAGCAGTTCGCTTGGGACTGAAGCTTTCTTT. Encoded protein: CASSSLGTEAFF.

The chain carries TRBV28 and TRBJ2-2, with D perhaps matching TRBD1 or TRBD2 (5 bases each). The germline CDR1 and CDR2 sequences are MDHEN and SYDVKM. The CDR3 length is 17 residues. V lost 2 bases, J lost 1 base, and 14 bases lay in between. CDR3 nucleotide sequence: TGTGCCAGCAGTTTAATACCGGGGACGGTGAACACCGGGGAGCTGTTTTTT. Translating it yields CASSLIPGTVNTGELFF.

The chain joins TRBV3-1 (or the pseudogene TRBV3-2) to TRBJ2-3; D remains ambiguous. Between the trimmed V and J ends, which lost 5 bases and 3 bases, there was a span of 6 bases. CDR3 length equals 12 residues. Germline CDR1 is LGHDT and CDR2 is YNNKEL (reference sequence). The CDR3 region is CASSLTTDTQYF. CDR3 nucleotides: TGTGCCAGCAGCTTAACAACAGATACGCAGTATTTT.

This sequence joins TRBV30 and TRBJ1-3; TRBD1 is a possible D gene (5 bases). The germline gives CDR1 GTSNPN, CDR2 SVGIG (reference sequence). The CDR3 sequence is 15 residues long. V was pared by 0 bases and J by 0 bases, with 9 bases between. CDR3 sequence reads: CAWSVGASSGNTIYF. The CDR3 coding sequence is TGTGCCTGGAGTGTTGGGGCATCCTCTGGAAACACCATATATTTT.

V gene TRBV18 combines with J gene TRBJ2-1; D gene uncertain. Germline V gene data show CDR1 as KGHSH and CDR2 as LQKENI. There are 12 residues in the CDR3. V gave up 2 bases and J gave up 10 bases, with 9 bases separating them. CDR3 in amino acids: CASSPNREEQFF. CDR3 nucleotide sequence: TGTGCCAGCTCACCAAACAGAGAGGAGCAGTTCTTC. The complete variable domain, with remaining parts taken from reference TRBV18 and TRBJ2-1, reads NAGVMQNPRHLVRRRGQEARLRCSPMKGHSHVYWYRQLPEEGLKFMVYLQKENIIDESGMPKERFSAEFPKEGPSILRIQQVVRGDSAAYFCASSPNREEQFFGPGTRLTVL.

J is TRBJ2-7 and V is TRBV30; 10 positions agree with TRBD1. The V gene's germline CDR1 is GTSNPN and CDR2 SVGIG (reference sequence). This CDR3 is built from 16 residues. V lost 0 bases, J lost 0 bases, and 5 bases stayed unmatched. The CDR3 DNA follows: TGTGCCTGGAGTGTGGGACAGGGGATTTTCTCCTACGAGCAGTACTTC. Its translation is CAWSVGQGIFSYEQYF.

The V and J genes are TRBV18 and TRBJ1-2; 7 bases agree with TRBD1. CDR3 length: 13 residues. The V gene's germline CDR1 is KGHSH and CDR2 LQKENI. V dropped 6 bases and J dropped 8; count of bases not matched to a gene: 9. In DNA, the CDR3 is TGTGCCAGCTCTCGAGGACAGGTCTTAGGCTACACCTTC. Amino acids: CASSRGQVLGYTF. The full variable domain, completed using reference TRBV18 and TRBJ1-2, is NAGVMQNPRHLVRRRGQEARLRCSPMKGHSHVYWYRQLPEEGLKFMVYLQKENIIDESGMPKERFSAEFPKEGPSILRIQQVVRGDSAAYFCASSRGQVLGYTFGSGTRLTVV.

The genes are TRBV27 and TRBJ1-5; a possible D gene is TRBD1 (5 bases). CDR3 length equals 15 residues. Germline CDR1 and CDR2: MNHEY and SMNVEV (reference sequence). V gave up 3 bases and J gave up 4 bases, with 13 bases separating them. CDR3 DNA sequence: TGTGCCAGCAGTTTCACCTGGGGCAGAAATCAGCCCCAGCATTTT. This gives the protein CASSFTWGRNQPQHF.

This chain connects TRBV11-2 to TRBJ2-7; 9 bases match TRBD1. Looked up from germline, CDR1 is SGHAT and CDR2 is FQNNGV. The CDR3 has 15 residues. The ends lost 4 bases at V and 1 base at J; junction bases unmatched: 5. In DNA form, the CDR3 reads TGTGCCAGCAGCTCCCCCGGGACAGGGTCCTACGAGCAGTACTTC. This codes for CASSSPGTGSYEQYF.

This clone showed up just once. The CDR3 coding sequence is TGTGCCAGCAGCTTCTTCGGGACGGTCATGAACACTGAAGCTTTCTTT. It encodes CASSFFGTVMNTEAFF. This sequence joins TRBV7-9 and TRBJ1-1; tentatively, D is TRBD1 (5 bases). The CDR3 has 16 residues. V was clipped by 3 bases and J by 0 bases, with 14 bases between them. The V gene's germline CDR1 is SEHNR and CDR2 FQNEAQ (reference sequence).

The chain employs TRBV28 and TRBJ1-1; 7 nucleotides agree with TRBD1. This CDR3 spans 12 amino acids. Germline V CDR1 and CDR2: MDHEN, SYDVKM. Trimming took 8 bases from V and 1 from J; bases not matched to a gene: 1. The CDR3 here is CASGTENTEAFF. The CDR3 bases are TGTGCCAGCGGGACAGAGAACACTGAAGCTTTCTTT.

The rearrangement links TRBV14 to TRBJ2-2, with D perhaps matching TRBD2 (5 bases). V was trimmed by 1 base and J by 5 bases, leaving 11 bases between them. Germline V CDR1 and CDR2: SGHDN, FVKESK. The CDR3 contains 15 residues. The CDR3 nucleotides read TGTGCCAGCAGCCAAGGCCTACCGGGAACCGGGGAGCTGTTTTTT. The encoded protein is CASSQGLPGTGELFF.

The V gene is TRBV18, the J gene TRBJ1-3; 10 positions match TRBD1. V was clipped by 4 bases and J by 3 bases; unmatched bases: 3. Germline loops: CDR1 KGHSH, CDR2 LQKENI. The CDR3 contains 15 residues. Here the CDR3 reads CASSQTGGNGNTIYF. CDR3 DNA: TGTGCCAGCTCACAGACAGGGGGCAATGGAAACACCATATATTTT.

This clone was detected only a few times. The rearrangement links TRBV27 to TRBJ1-3; D unclear. Germline CDR1 MNHEY, CDR2 SMNVEV (reference sequence). V was cut by 3 bases and J by 1 base, with 10 bases left in between. The CDR3 spans 15 residues. The CDR3 DNA sequence: TGTGCCAGCAGTTTTCACGGAACTTCTGGAAACACCATATATTTT. This translates into CASSFHGTSGNTIYF.

This chain connects TRBV6-5 to TRBJ1-4, with D possibly matching TRBD1 (6 bases). V was pared by 2 bases and J by 7 bases, with 11 bases between. The CDR3 covers 14 residues. Germline CDR1 reads MNHEY; CDR2 reads SVGAGI. The CDR3 sequence: CASSYVGASEKLFF. CDR3 DNA: TGTGCCAGCAGTTACGTGGGGGCCAGTGAAAAACTGTTTTTT.

This clone was counted once. CDR3: CASSSKVGTEAFF. In nucleotides, the CDR3 is TGTGCCAGCAGCTCCAAGGTGGGCACTGAAGCTTTCTTT. The rearrangement joins TRBV11-3 to TRBJ1-1, with no clear D. V lost 4 bases and J 4 bases, leaving 10 bases between the germline ends. Germline-derived CDR1 and CDR2 are SGHNT and YENEEA. The CDR3 has 13 amino acids.

V and J are TRBV9 and TRBJ1-2; D might be TRBD1 (6 bases). V lost 4 bases and J 2 bases, leaving 9 bases between the germline ends. The CDR3 covers 13 residues. Germline V gives CDR1 SGDLS, CDR2 YYNGEE. DNA for the CDR3: TGTGCCAGCAGCTATGGACAGAACTATGGCTACACCTTC. The encoded protein is CASSYGQNYGYTF.